This paragraph covers one T cell receptor beta chain sequence. These data come from a study of T cell responses to AZD1222 COVID-19 vaccine. Repertoires were generated with immunoSEQ multiplex PCR, while TCRdb's copy carries only in-frame clones and drops some. The table records some 140,000 clones, approximately 86% of them present only once. Specimen: peripheral blood, collected 28 days after the second AZD1222 dose. The source is an adult who received the AZD1222 COVID-19 vaccine.

CDR3 residues: CASIPQQGNTEAFF. CDR3 nucleotides: TGTGCCAGCATACCTCAACAAGGAAACACTGAAGCTTTCTTT. This chain connects TRBV5-4 to TRBJ1-1; no firm D call. This CDR3 comprises 14 residues. V gave up 6 bases and J gave up 2 bases, with 14 bases separating them. Germline V gives CDR1 SGHNT, CDR2 YYREEE (reference sequence).